Sequencing of this TCR beta chain was carried out in a study of shared clonotypes between healthy human individuals. Whole-study findings and limits: Estimated richness was generally greater in naive than memory subsets.

Assay used: immunoSEQ multiplex PCR; TCRdb lists only in-frame clones, some missing. The profile shows under 850,000 clones, 90% to 95% of them singletons. Germline CDR1 WNHNN, CDR2 SYGVQD (reference sequence). The CDR3 is 15 residues long. V trimming: 3 bases; J trimming: 3 bases; junction bases outside the gene matches: 3. In this sample, this clone turned up a few times. Its specificity is unknown. In the naive CD8 group, cells lacked CD45RO and were positively selected for CCR7, so terminally differentiated effector memory CD45RA+ cells were left out. The chain carries TRBV10-1 and TRBJ2-7; 12 positions agree with TRBD2. This clonotype was obtained from a man aged 25 to 45 in good health. Sequenced: naive CD8+ T cells sorted from blood. This CDR3 is CASSDPTSGSYEQYF. Here the CDR3 DNA reads TGCGCCAGCAGTGACCCGACTAGCGGGAGCTACGAGCAGTACTTC.